One sample yielded the 8 T cell receptor beta chains listed below, sequenced in a study of T cells in localized non-small cell lung cancer. The data were produced by immunoSEQ multiplex PCR, yet TCRdb's version contains in-frame clones alone and is incomplete. The data hold roughly 2,900 clones, with approximately 18% observed a single time. The material sequenced was lung tumor tissue, taken before any cancer treatment. These TCRs come from a woman aged 35 to 70 with stage II lung adenocarcinoma.

This clone was counted only a few times. Other DNA sequences of this sample code for an identical CDR3. CDR3 coding DNA: TGTGCCAGCAGTTTATCCGGGGGGACTGAAGCTTTCTTT. Protein: CASSLSGGTEAFF. The chain joins TRBV28 to TRBJ1-1; possibly TRBD1 for D (5 bases). This CDR3 region has 13 residues. Trimming left V 1 base short and J 5 bases short, with 8 bases between. Germline loops: CDR1 MDHEN, CDR2 SYDVKM. Drawing the rest from reference TRBV28 and TRBJ1-1, the complete variable domain is DVKVTQSSRYLVKRTGEKVFLECVQDMDHENMFWYRQDPGLGLRLIYFSYDVKMKEKGDIPEGYSVSREKKERFSLILESASTNQTSMYLCASSLSGGTEAFFGQGTRLTVV.

This clone is medium-sized. The genes are TRBV6-8 and TRBJ2-3; TRBD1 or TRBD2 may be the D gene (6 bases each). Trimming left V 6 bases short and J 1 base short, with 8 bases between. Germline V gene data show CDR1 as MNHGY and CDR2 as SAAAGT. The CDR3 consists of 13 residues. CDR3 DNA: TGTGCCAGCAGGAGGGGGGGCACAGATACGCAGTATTTT. Protein sequence: CASRRGGTDTQYF.

This clone is medium-sized. The chain uses TRBV11-3 and TRBJ1-2; D not certain. CDR3 size: 16 residues. Germline lookup yields CDR1 SGHNT and CDR2 YENEEA. The ends were cut back, 5 bases at V and 3 bases at J, with 19 bases in the middle. The CDR3 region has the DNA TGTGCCAGCAGCCCTCCCGGTCTGATTCAGGACTATGGCTACACCTTC. It encodes CASSPPGLIQDYGYTF. Complete variable domain (other parts from reference TRBV11-3 and TRBJ1-2): EAGVVQSPRYKIIEKKQPVAFWCNPISGHNTLYWYLQNLGQGPELLIRYENEEAVDDSQLPKDRFSAERLKGVDSTLKIQPAELGDSAVYLCASSPPGLIQDYGYTFGSGTRLTVV.

This clone was observed a few times. V gene TRBV9 combines with J gene TRBJ2-1; 9 bases map to TRBD1. CDR3 length: 17 residues. V trimming: 5 bases; J trimming: 9 bases; junction bases outside the gene matches: 18. CDR1 and CDR2 from the germline V gene are SGDLS and YYNGEE. The DNA for the CDR3 is TGTGCCAGCAGTACTCCCCGGGACAGGGTTGGGTCCGGTGAGCAGTTCTTC. It yields the protein CASSTPRDRVGSGEQFF.

The chain combines TRBV19 with TRBJ2-5; D may be TRBD2 (7 bases). V was cut by 3 bases and J by 5 bases, with 13 bases left in between. CDR1 is LNHDA and CDR2 is SQIVND in the germline V gene (reference sequence). The CDR3 spans 14 residues. In DNA form, the CDR3 reads TGTGCCAGTAGTATCCGGGGGGCGAGGGAGACCCAGTACTTC. Protein product: CASSIRGARETQYF.

By share, this clone ranks as medium-sized. V gene TRBV9 combines with J gene TRBJ2-1; no firm D call. Germline-derived CDR1 and CDR2 are SGDLS and YYNGEE. Deletions cut 4 bases from V and 9 bases from J, with 11 bases between. This CDR3 spans 12 amino acids. In DNA form, the CDR3 reads TGTGCCAGCAGCTCAGATAGCACTGAGCAGTTCTTC. This encodes CASSSDSTEQFF.

V usage is TRBV28 and J usage is TRBJ1-5; D ambiguous. The germline V gene encodes CDR1 MDHEN and CDR2 SYDVKM. V was trimmed by 4 bases and J by 6 bases, leaving 7 bases between them. This CDR3 contains 12 residues. The CDR3 sequence: CASSSPAQPQHF. CDR3 DNA: TGTGCCAGCAGTTCCCCGGCTCAGCCCCAGCATTTT.

V usage is TRBV12-5 and J usage is TRBJ1-2; D is undetermined. Germline V gene sequence: CDR1 LGHNT, CDR2 FRNRAP. Trimming removed 1 base from V and 0 bases from J, with 18 bases in between. The CDR3 is 18 residues long. The CDR3, as DNA: TGTGCTAGTGGTTTGGAACCACCCATTCGGTCTCCTAACTATGGCTACACCTTC. Encoded protein: CASGLEPPIRSPNYGYTF.